Given below is one T cell receptor beta chain in context. Its antigen is unknown. It has no much larger one-base neighbor in the sample; base qualities were not kept. Patients underwent resection in Japan or China between about 2013 and 2017. Two lung cancer pathologists independently confirmed the histologic diagnosis of each case on H&E slides. For nucleic acid extraction, premalignant or tumor cells were enriched by macro-dissection following pathologic assessment. FFPE tissue was used for DNA isolation with the AllPrep DNA/RNA FFPE Kit. Using the immunoSEQ hsTCRbeta Kit, TCR beta CDR3 regions were sequenced from DNA. Regarding the original processing steps: The ImmunoSEQ Analyzer was used to analyse the TCR sequencing data. T cell clonality was defined as 1 minus Pielou's evenness, as computed on productive rearrangements. To measure T cell diversity, the inverse Simpson index was applied to productive templates. T cell density was TCR beta template counts normalized to usable DNA, estimated by amplifying and sequencing housekeeping genes. Two-sided Kruskal-Wallis tests were used to compare TCR metrics between histologic stages. In TCRdb, the immuneACCESS table is reduced to in-frame sequences with V and J assigned. These tables do not hold every clone; where another copy was compared, an unresolved V gene accounts for under half, and the others remain unexplained. D and trimming come from the DNA, and the V and J calls and clone size come from that table. This sample comprises some 37,000 clones, roughly 74% of them detected only once. Under 7.5% of the sample lies in the top ten.

This entry comes from a study of immune evolution from preneoplasia to lung adenocarcinoma listed by TCRdb under 2021. For context, the study as a whole: HLA loss of heterozygosity was found in 6.5% to 8% of AIS, 15% of MIA and about 32% of ADC lesions, and in no AAH lesions. A total of fewer than 60 patients contributed TCR sequencing data. Immune contexture across lung adenocarcinoma precursors and invasive adenocarcinoma was profiled using immune gene expression, TCR sequencing and multiplex immunofluorescence. According to the study, roughly 100 samples went through TCR sequencing. A total of around 56 patients with pulmonary nodules who underwent surgical resection were included in the overall cohort. POLYSOLVER was used to infer class I HLA alleles from exome data, and LOHHLA was used to detect allele-specific HLA loss. Resected precursor lesions (AAH, AIS, MIA) and invasive adenocarcinomas were compared against paired morphologically normal lung tissue. Sample size was based on specimen availability rather than a prior power calculation. Whole exome sequencing and methylation data from the same cohort of nodules were integrated with the immune data.

CDR1 and CDR2 were assigned from the germline V gene as MDHEN and SYDVKM. CDR3 length: 13 amino acids, cysteine to phenylalanine. Kept here is only the CDR3 DNA, which spans 39 bases and is read in frame from base 1. The germline ends are 16 bases apart after V is trimmed by 6 bases and J by 10 bases. Overall results and qualifications from the work: The findings reflected association rather than direct causation, and larger cohorts with long-term follow-up and longitudinal biopsies were considered necessary. The highest top T cell clone frequencies were observed in normal lung, and a progressive decrease in top T cell clone frequencies appeared to occur from AAH through AIS, MIA and invasive adenocarcinoma. KRAS-mutant nodules showed the highest T cell clonality compared with EGFR-mutant or double wild-type lesions. All patients were from Japan and China, so applicability to Western populations was uncertain. Clonality was highest in normal lung, while later-stage lesions appeared to show lower clonality but higher T cell density and diversity.

Sequencing input: FFPE invasive lung adenocarcinoma tissue. Read against the paper, the sample's cell subset or site label means: frankly invasive lung adenocarcinoma (ADC). This TCR was recovered from a person aged 60 to 70 with lung adenocarcinoma. The sequence is built from TRBV28 and TRBJ1-5, with an unclear D gene assignment. CDR3 reads: CASSPRLRTPQHF. The DNA sequence is given as TGTGCCAGCAGCCCAAGGCTCCGAACACCCCAGCATTTT.